This T cell receptor (beta chain) originates from a study of shared clonotypes between healthy human individuals. General study findings and limits: Rarefaction gave evidence that sorted-subset sequencing remained incomplete despite large depth.

A word on this clone: Its antigen is as yet unknown.

CDR1 and CDR2 from the germline V gene are SGDLS and YYNGEE. Losses at the gene ends were 0 bases for V and 5 bases for J; bases not matched to a gene: 5. This CDR3 has 15 residues. Naive CD8 cells, CD45RO-negative and positively selected for CCR7, excluded terminally differentiated effector memory CD45RA+ cells. Study donors comprised healthy, HIV-negative adults devoid of recent acute infection or vaccination. It was at deep level that the assay was run. Every subset's genomic DNA went evenly onto several immunoSEQ plates. Sequencing used immunoSEQ multiplex PCR; TCRdb keeps in-frame clones, though not all of them. The top ten clones hold about 0.12% of a sample with roughly 650,000 clones, 90% to 97% of them seen once.

This chain uses TRBV9 with TRBJ2-1; 7 bases match TRBD1. Material: naive CD8+ T cells sorted from blood. This clonotype was sampled from a woman in her 30s in good health. Written as DNA, the CDR3 is TGTGCCAGCAGCGTAGAGGGGGCCCGCAACAATGAGCAGTTCTTC. This encodes CASSVEGARNNEQFF.